The T cell receptor (beta chain) described here comes from a study of somatic mutations in cytotoxic T cells in rheumatoid arthritis. The overall study: Some V beta antibody-stained T-cell populations were flow-sorted at nearly 100% purity, including V beta1+ cells sequenced for TCRB. General observations from the study: The study found that the largest CD8+ clone exceeded 20% of CD8+ cells in about an eighth of the roughly 65 patients.

The method was immunoSEQ multiplex PCR; TCRdb's version includes in-frame clones alone and lacks a portion of them. The sample has approximately 30,000 clones; around 80% are singletons. Remarks on this clone: The antigen is undetermined.

The CDR3 runs to 13 residues. V lost 0 bases and J lost 11, with 13 bases in between. The germline CDR1 and CDR2 sequences are MNHEY and SMNVEV (reference sequence). Sequenced: CD8+ T cells sorted from blood. The sequence came from a man aged 50 or older in good health. This chain joins TRBV27 and TRBJ1-2, with D possibly being TRBD1 (6 bases). The CDR3 DNA reads as TGTGCCAGCAGTTTATCGGTTCGGGGGCCATACACCTTC. Its translation is CASSLSVRGPYTF.